This T cell receptor (beta chain) emerged from a study of shared clonotypes between healthy human individuals. Study-level results: Naive CD4 clonotypes overlapped across a handful of donors at 4.5% to 5.5%. As a rule, naive subsets had a larger estimated richness than memory subsets.

Germline assignment: CDR1 MNHEY and CDR2 SMNVEV (reference sequence). There are 13 residues in the CDR3. With 5 bases removed from V and 2 bases from J, the gap between germline ends came to 7 bases. Turning to this clone: Its matching antigen is unknown.

Assay execution proceeded at the deep level. Sequencing used immunoSEQ multiplex PCR; TCRdb keeps in-frame clones, though not all of them. Altogether around 2,000,000 clones are present, roughly 94% being singletons, with the ten largest covering 1.2%. Naive CD8 cells, CD45RO-negative and positively selected for CCR7, excluded terminally differentiated effector memory CD45RA+ cells. The genes are TRBV27 and TRBJ1-3; D call uncertain. Sequencing input: naive CD8+ T cells sorted from blood. The receptor was isolated from a man aged 18-30 years in good health. DNA for the CDR3: TGTGCCAGCAGTCCAAGTACTGGAAACACCATATATTTT. Translation gives CASSPSTGNTIYF.